Below are 4 T cell receptor beta chains sequenced from a single sample in a study of metastatic and nonmetastatic thyroid tumors. Prior to thyroid surgery, none of the patients had received any treatment. TCRdb re-analyzed the PCR reads using MiXCR. The repertoire holds roughly 40,000 clones, with about 15% as singletons. Sequencing used blood. The receptors derive from a female donor with papillary thyroid cancer or a benign thyroid nodule (not recorded which). Some clones in this sample may be carry-over from other donors' samples.

Worth noting for this clone: At one of its ends the junction is not consistent with the germline gene, which may arise from a read error. The rearrangement joins TRBV5-6 to TRBJ2-2, with 8 bases fitting TRBD1. Per germline, CDR1 SGHDT and CDR2 YYEEEE. The CDR3 runs 15 residues. CDR3: CVSSRDRRLTGELFF. The CDR3 DNA follows: TGTGTCAGCAGCCGGGACAGGCGACTCACCGGGGAGCTGTTTTTT.

This clone has just a few counts. This likely comes from a read error, as the CDR3 has no conserved phenylalanine or tryptophan at its end. This sequence joins TRBV15 and TRBJ1-1; D gene uncertain. The V and J ends lost 5 bases and 2 bases respectively, with 9 bases between them. The CDR3 has 13 amino acids. Per the germline V gene, CDR1 is LNHNV and CDR2 is YYDKDF (reference sequence). CDR3 sequence: CATSWVRNTEAFL. The CDR3 nucleotides read TGTGCCACCAGCTGGGTGAGAAACACTGAAGCTTTCCTT.

This clone was recorded at least ten times. The CDR3, as DNA: TGTGCCAGCAGCCAAGGATGGGGGGGCGAGGACGAGCAGTACTTC. Protein: CASSQGWGGEDEQYF. The chain employs TRBV3-1 and TRBJ2-7; D is possibly TRBD2 (7 bases). Trimming took off 1 base at V and 5 bases at J, with 15 bases between the two ends. The CDR3 spans 15 residues. Germline-derived CDR1 and CDR2 are LGHDT and YNNKEL (reference sequence).

This clone appeared many times. Other nucleotide sequences in the sample specify the same CDR3. J is TRBJ1-1 and V is TRBV28; no clear D gene. The germline gives CDR1 MDHEN, CDR2 SYDVKM. This CDR3 has 13 residues. V was trimmed by 2 bases and J by 4 bases, leaving 8 bases between them. CDR3 in DNA: TGTGCCAGCAGTTTACCGTGGGGCACTGAAGCTTTCTTT. Translated: CASSLPWGTEAFF.